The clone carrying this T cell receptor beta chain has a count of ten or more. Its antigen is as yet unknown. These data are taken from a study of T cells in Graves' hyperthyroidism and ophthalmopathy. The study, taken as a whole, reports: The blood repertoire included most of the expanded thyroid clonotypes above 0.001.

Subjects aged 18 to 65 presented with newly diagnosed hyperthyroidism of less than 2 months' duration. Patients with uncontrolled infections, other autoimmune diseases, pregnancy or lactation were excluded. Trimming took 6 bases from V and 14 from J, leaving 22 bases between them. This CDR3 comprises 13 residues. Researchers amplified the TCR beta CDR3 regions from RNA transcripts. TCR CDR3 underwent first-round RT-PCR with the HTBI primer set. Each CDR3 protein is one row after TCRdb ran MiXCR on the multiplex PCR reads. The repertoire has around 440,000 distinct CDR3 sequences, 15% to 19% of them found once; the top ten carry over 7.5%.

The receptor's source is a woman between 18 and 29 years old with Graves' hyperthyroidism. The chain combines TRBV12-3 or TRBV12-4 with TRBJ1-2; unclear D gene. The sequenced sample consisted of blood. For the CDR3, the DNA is TGTGCCAGCAGAAGTTTTGGAGACATCGGTCATACCTTC. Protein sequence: CASRSFGDIGHTF.